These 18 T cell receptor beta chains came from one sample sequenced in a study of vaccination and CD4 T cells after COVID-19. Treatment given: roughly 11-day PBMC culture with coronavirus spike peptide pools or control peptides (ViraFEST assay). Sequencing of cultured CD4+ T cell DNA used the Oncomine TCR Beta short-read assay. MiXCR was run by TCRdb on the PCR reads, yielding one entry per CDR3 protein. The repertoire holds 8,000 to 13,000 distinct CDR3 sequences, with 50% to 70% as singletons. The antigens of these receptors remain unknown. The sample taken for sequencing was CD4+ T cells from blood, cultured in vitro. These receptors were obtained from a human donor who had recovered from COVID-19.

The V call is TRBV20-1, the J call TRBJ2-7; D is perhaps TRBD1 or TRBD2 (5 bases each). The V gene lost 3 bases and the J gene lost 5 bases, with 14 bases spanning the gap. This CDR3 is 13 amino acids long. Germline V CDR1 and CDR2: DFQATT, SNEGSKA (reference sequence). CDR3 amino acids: CSARRQGVDEQYF. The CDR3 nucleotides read TGCAGTGCTAGGAGGCAGGGAGTCGACGAGCAGTACTTC.

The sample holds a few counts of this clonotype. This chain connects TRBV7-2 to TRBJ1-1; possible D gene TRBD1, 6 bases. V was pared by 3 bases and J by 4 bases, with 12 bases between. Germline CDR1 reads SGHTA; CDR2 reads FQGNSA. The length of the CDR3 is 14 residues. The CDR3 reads CASSLGDTFTEAFF. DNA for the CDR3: TGTGCCAGCAGCTTGGGGGACACTTTCACTGAAGCTTTCTTT. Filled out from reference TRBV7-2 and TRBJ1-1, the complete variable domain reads GAGVSQSPSNKVTEKGKDVELRCDPISGHTALYWYRQSLGQGLEFLIYFQGNSAPDKSGLPSDRFSAERTGGSVSTLTIQRTQQEDSAVYLCASSLGDTFTEAFFGQGTRLTVV.

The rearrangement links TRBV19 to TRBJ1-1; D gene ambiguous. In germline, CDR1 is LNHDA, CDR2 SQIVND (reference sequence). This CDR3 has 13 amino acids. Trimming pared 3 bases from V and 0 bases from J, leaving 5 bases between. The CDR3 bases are TGTGCCAGTAGTATCGAGGTGAACACTGAAGCTTTCTTT. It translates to CASSIEVNTEAFF.

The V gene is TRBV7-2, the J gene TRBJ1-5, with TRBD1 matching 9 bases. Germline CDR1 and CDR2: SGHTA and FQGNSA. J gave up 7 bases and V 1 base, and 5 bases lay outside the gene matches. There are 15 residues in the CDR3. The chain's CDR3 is CASSLGTGVGQPQHF. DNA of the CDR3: TGTGCCAGCAGCTTAGGGACAGGGGTCGGGCAGCCCCAGCATTTT. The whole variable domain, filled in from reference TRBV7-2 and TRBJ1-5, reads GAGVSQSPSNKVTEKGKDVELRCDPISGHTALYWYRQSLGQGLEFLIYFQGNSAPDKSGLPSDRFSAERTGGSVSTLTIQRTQQEDSAVYLCASSLGTGVGQPQHFGDGTRLSIL.

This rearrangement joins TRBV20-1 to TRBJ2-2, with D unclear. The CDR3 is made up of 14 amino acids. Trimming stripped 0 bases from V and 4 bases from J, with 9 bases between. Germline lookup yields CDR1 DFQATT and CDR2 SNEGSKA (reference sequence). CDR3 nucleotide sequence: TGCAGTGCTAGAGAGTTGGGGATCACCGGGGAGCTGTTTTTT. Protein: CSARELGITGELFF.

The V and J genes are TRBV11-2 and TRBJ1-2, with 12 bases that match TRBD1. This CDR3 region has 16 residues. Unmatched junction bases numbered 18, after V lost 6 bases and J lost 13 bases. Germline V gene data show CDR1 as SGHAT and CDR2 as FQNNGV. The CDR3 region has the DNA TGTGCCAGCAGTCCCGGGCCGGGACAGGGGGCGCTTATTCGCACCTTC. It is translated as CASSPGPGQGALIRTF.

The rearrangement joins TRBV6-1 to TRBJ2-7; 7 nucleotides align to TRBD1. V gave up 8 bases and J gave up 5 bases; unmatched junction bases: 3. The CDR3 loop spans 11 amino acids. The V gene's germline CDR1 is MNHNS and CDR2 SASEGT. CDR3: CASRQGDEQYF. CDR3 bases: TGTGCCAGCCGACAGGGAGACGAGCAGTACTTC.

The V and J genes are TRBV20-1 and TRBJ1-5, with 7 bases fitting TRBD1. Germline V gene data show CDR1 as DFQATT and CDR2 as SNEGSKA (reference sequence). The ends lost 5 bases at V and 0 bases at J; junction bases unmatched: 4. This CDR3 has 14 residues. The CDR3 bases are TGCAGTGCTGGGGACAGATCTAGCAATCAGCCCCAGCATTTT. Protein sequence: CSAGDRSSNQPQHF.

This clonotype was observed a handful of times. The CDR3 sequence: CASRGQGRNYGYTF. The CDR3 bases are TGCGCCAGCAGGGGACAGGGAAGGAACTATGGCTACACCTTC. V is TRBV10-1 and J is TRBJ1-2, with 9 bases lining up with TRBD1. CDR1 WNHNN and CDR2 SYGVQD come from the germline V gene (reference sequence). The V gene end was trimmed by 6 bases and the J gene end by 2 bases; junction bases not matched to a gene: 4. This CDR3 is built from 14 residues.

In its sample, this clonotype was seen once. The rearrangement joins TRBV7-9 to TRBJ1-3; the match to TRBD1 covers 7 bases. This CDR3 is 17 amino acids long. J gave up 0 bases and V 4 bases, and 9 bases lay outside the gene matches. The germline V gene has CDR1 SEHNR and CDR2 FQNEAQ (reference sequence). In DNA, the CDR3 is TGTGCCAGCAGCTCAAGGGGACAGTTCCTCTCTGGAAACACCATATATTTT. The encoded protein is CASSSRGQFLSGNTIYF. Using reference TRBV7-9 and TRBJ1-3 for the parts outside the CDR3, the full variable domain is DTGVSQNPRHKITKRGQNVTFRCDPISEHNRLYWYRQTLGQGPEFLTYFQNEAQLEKSRLLSDRFSAERPKGSFSTLEIQRTEQGDSAMYLCASSSRGQFLSGNTIYFGEGSWLTVV.

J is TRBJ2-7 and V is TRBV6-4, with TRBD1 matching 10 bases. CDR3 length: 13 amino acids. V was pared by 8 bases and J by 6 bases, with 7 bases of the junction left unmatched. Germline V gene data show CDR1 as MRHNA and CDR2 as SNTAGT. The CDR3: CASARDRGFEQYF. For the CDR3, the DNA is TGTGCCAGCGCCCGGGACAGGGGTTTCGAGCAGTACTTC.

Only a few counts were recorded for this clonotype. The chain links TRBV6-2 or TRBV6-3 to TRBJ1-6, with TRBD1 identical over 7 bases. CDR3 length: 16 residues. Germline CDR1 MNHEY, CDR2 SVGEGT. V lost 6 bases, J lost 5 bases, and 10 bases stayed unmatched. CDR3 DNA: TGTGCCAGCAGATCCTTCGGACAGGCCAATAATTCACCCCTCCACTTT. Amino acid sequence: CASRSFGQANNSPLHF.

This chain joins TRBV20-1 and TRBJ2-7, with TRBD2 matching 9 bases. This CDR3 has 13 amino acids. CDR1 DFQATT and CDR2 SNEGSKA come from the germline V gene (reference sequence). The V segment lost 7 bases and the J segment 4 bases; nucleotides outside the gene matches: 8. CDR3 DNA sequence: TGCAGTGTTATGACTAGCGGAATTTACGAGCAGTACTTC. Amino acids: CSVMTSGIYEQYF.

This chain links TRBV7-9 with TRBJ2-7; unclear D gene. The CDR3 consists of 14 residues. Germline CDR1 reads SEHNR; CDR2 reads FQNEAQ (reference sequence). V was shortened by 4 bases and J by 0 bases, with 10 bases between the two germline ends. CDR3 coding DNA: TGTGCCAGCAGCTCGACCGGTAGCTCCTACGAGCAGTACTTC. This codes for CASSSTGSSYEQYF.

The CDR3 DNA is TGTGCCAGCAGTTTTCGGCGGGAACACGAGCAGTACTTC. Translated, it gives CASSFRREHEQYF. The V and J genes are TRBV27 and TRBJ2-7; the D gene is possibly TRBD2 (6 bases). There are 13 residues in the CDR3. The V end lost 3 bases, the J end lost 5 bases, and 11 bases lay between the germline ends. Germline CDR1 MNHEY, CDR2 SMNVEV (reference sequence).

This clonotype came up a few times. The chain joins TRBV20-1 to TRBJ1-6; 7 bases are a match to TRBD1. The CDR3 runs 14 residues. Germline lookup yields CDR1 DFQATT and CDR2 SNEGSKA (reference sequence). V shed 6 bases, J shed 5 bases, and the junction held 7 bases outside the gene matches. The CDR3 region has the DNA TGCAGTGCCACGGGACAGATTAATAATTCACCCCTCCACTTT. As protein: CSATGQINNSPLHF.

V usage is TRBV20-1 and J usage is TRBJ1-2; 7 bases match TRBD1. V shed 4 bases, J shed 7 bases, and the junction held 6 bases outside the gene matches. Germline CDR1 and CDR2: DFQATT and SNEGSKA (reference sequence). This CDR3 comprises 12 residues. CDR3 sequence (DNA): TGCAGTGCTATCAGGGGGGGGGGTGGCTACACCTTC. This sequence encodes CSAIRGGGGYTF.

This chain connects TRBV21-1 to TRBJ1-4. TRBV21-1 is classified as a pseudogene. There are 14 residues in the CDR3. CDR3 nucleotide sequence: TGTGCCAGCAGCAAACAGGAGGGTAATGAAAAACTGTTTTTT. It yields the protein CASSKQEGNEKLFF.